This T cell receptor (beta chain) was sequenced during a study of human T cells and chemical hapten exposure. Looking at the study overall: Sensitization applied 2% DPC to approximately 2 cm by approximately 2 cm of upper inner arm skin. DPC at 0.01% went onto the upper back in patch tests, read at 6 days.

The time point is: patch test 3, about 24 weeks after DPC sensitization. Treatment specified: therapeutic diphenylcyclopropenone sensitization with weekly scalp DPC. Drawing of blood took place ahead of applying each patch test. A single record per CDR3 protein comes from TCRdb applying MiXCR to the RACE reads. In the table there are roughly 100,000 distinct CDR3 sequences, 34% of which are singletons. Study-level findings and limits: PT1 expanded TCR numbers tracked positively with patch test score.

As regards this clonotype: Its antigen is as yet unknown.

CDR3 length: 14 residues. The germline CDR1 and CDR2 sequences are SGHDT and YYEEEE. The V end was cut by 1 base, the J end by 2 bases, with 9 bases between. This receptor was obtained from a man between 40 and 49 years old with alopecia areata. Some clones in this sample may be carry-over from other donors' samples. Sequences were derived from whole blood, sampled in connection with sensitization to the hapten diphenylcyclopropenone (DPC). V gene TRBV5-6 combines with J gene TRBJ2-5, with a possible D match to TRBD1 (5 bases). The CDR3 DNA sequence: TGTGCCAGCAGCTTGCAGGCAGGGCAAGAGACCCAGTACTTC. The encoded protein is CASSLQAGQETQYF. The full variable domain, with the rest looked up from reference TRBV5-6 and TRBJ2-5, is DAGVTQSPTHLIKTRGQQVTLRCSPKSGHDTVSWYQQALGQGPQFIFQYYEEEERQRGNFPDRFSGHQFPNYSSELNVNALLLGDSALYLCASSLQAGQETQYFGPGTRLLVL.